This T cell receptor beta chain was recorded in a study of CD8 T cells in ankylosing spondylitis. With respect to this clonotype: What it binds is not known. This sequence may be a read error, since a much larger clone differs from it by one base.

A single record per CDR3 protein comes from TCRdb applying MiXCR to the 5' RACE reads. The sample carries fewer than 400,000 distinct CDR3 sequences, approximately 8% recorded once. Unmatched junction bases numbered 5, after V lost 1 base and J lost 1 base. In germline, CDR1 is DFQATT, CDR2 SNEGSKA (reference sequence). The CDR3 is made up of 15 amino acids. Notes on the study in general: Significantly higher representation of disease-linked clones was reported for matched ankylosing spondylitis synovial fluid. It appeared that ankylosing spondylitis blood was characterized by a TCR beta motif of 8 or 9 highly homologous variants.

This TCR derives from a male donor with ankylosing spondylitis. The specimen sequenced was blood, either unsorted or a sorted T cell fraction (not recorded which). The chain carries TRBV20-1 and TRBJ2-3, with 7 bases lining up with TRBD1. This CDR3 reads CSARGGGQCTDTQYF. CDR3 sequence (DNA): TGCAGTGCTAGAGGTGGGGGACAGTGCACAGATACGCAGTATTTT.